Listed below are T cell receptor beta chains from one sample, sequenced in a study of blood T cell repertoires in COVID-19. Libraries were prepared by immunoSEQ multiplex PCR; TCRdb keeps only in-frame clonotypes and omits some of them. This table holds about 340,000 clones, about 90% found once. The specimen was peripheral blood. The receptors originated from a woman younger than 35 who had recovered from COVID-19. Each CDR3 is given with its conserved first and last residue. D genes are given only for firm matches. Expanded clones get a size class; other rows say once, few or many, or leave the size out.

TRBJ2-2	TRBD2	NA	TRBV20-1	CSASSGRGVGELFF	TGCAGTGCTAGTAGCGGGAGAGGAGTCGGGGAGCTGTTTTTT
TRBJ1-6	NA	NA	TRBV30	CAWSTRFRPSPLHF	TGTGCCTGGAGTACGCGGTTCCGCCCTTCACCCCTCCACTTT
TRBJ1-1	NA	NA	TRBV7-2	CASSLVPGFSDTEAFF	TGTGCCAGCAGCTTAGTACCAGGGTTTTCTGACACTGAAGCTTTCTTT
TRBJ2-1	TRBD2	NA	TRBV27	CASSLSTSGYNEQFF	TGTGCCAGCAGTTTATCGACTAGCGGTTACAATGAGCAGTTCTTC
TRBJ2-2	TRBD1	NA	TRBV29-1	CSAAETGTTGELFF	TGCAGCGCGGCAGAGACAGGGACCACCGGGGAGCTGTTTTTT
TRBJ1-2	TRBD1	NA	TRBV2	CASRGTAGGESNGYTF	TGTGCCAGCAGAGGAACCGCAGGGGGCGAATCGAACGGCTACACCTTC
TRBJ1-5	NA	NA	TRBV19	CASSIDRGNQPQHF	TGTGCCAGTAGTATAGACAGGGGAAATCAGCCCCAGCATTTT
TRBJ1-4	NA	NA	TRBV19	CASTRQGTNEKLFF	TGTGCCAGTACTAGGCAGGGTACTAATGAAAAACTGTTTTTT
TRBJ2-1	NA	NA	TRBV7-9	CASSPGWNEQFF	TGTGCCAGCAGCCCAGGGTGGAATGAGCAGTTCTTC
TRBJ1-2	TRBD1	NA	TRBV29-1	CSVKDRLNYGYTF	TGCAGCGTGAAGGACAGGCTGAACTATGGCTACACCTTC
TRBJ1-6	NA	NA	TRBV30	CAWSGLSYNSPLHF	TGTGCCTGGAGTGGACTCTCCTATAATTCACCCCTCCACTTT
TRBJ1-2	NA	NA	TRBV6-5	CASRLSRGSYGYTF	TGTGCCAGCAGGTTAAGCAGGGGTAGCTATGGCTACACCTTC
TRBJ1-2	TRBD1	NA	TRBV7-8	CASSLQPGQRYYGYTF	TGTGCCAGCAGCCTACAACCGGGACAGCGCTACTATGGCTACACCTTC
TRBJ2-2	NA	NA	TRBV18	CASSMDRLGIAGELFF	TGTGCCAGCTCGATGGACAGACTGGGGATTGCCGGGGAGCTGTTTTTT
TRBJ2-5	TRBD2	NA	TRBV5-1	CASSPTSGRQETQYF	TGCGCCAGCAGCCCTACTAGCGGGAGGCAAGAGACCCAGTACTTC
TRBJ2-3	NA	NA	TRBV19	CASSISGARTDTQYF	TGTGCCAGTAGTATCTCAGGGGCGCGCACAGATACGCAGTATTTT
TRBJ2-4	TRBD2	NA	TRBV4-3	CASSLGLSGRVAKNIQYF	TGCGCCAGCAGCCTAGGACTTAGCGGGAGAGTAGCCAAAAACATTCAGTACTTC
TRBJ1-4	NA	NA	TRBV30	CAWSVLIRVGGNEKLFF	TGTGCCTGGAGTGTACTGATCAGGGTCGGCGGAAATGAAAAACTGTTTTTT
TRBJ2-6	NA	NA	TRBV10-2	CASREQGKAGANVLTF	TGCGCCAGCAGGGAACAGGGAAAAGCTGGGGCCAACGTCCTGACTTTC
TRBJ1-5	NA	once	TRBV28	CASSVSNNQPQHF	TGTGCCAGCAGTGTGAGTAACAATCAGCCCCAGCATTTT
TRBJ2-1	TRBD2	NA	TRBV10-3	CAISVQAGAGEQFF	TGTGCCATCAGTGTTCAAGCGGGAGCGGGTGAGCAGTTCTTC
TRBJ1-2	TRBD1	NA	TRBV19	CASSSTGAPYGYTF	TGTGCCAGTAGTTCGACAGGGGCCCCCTATGGCTACACCTTC
TRBJ1-2	TRBD1	NA	TRBV27	CASSQRQGVDGYTF	TGTGCCAGCAGTCAAAGACAGGGGGTCGATGGCTACACCTTC
TRBJ1-3	NA	NA	TRBV30	CAWVTDPGNTIYF	TGTGCCTGGGTGACAGACCCTGGAAACACCATATATTTT
TRBJ1-1	NA	NA	TRBV7-9	CASSLWGRTDTEAFF	TGTGCCAGCAGCTTATGGGGCAGGACCGACACTGAAGCTTTCTTT
TRBJ2-1	NA	NA	TRBV7-9	CASSFASDNEQFF	TGTGCCAGCAGCTTTGCTAGCGATAATGAGCAGTTCTTC
TRBJ2-3	TRBD2	NA	TRBV7-2	CASSLRSSGREEYF	TGTGCCAGCAGCCTCCGGAGTAGCGGGAGGGAGGAGTATTTT
TRBJ1-1	NA	few	TRBV20-1	CSASTGTPNTEAFF	TGCAGTGCGAGTACCGGGACACCGAACACTGAAGCTTTCTTT
TRBJ2-5	TRBD1	NA	TRBV27	CASRRTGAETQYF	TGTGCCAGCAGGAGGACAGGGGCTGAGACCCAGTACTTC
TRBJ1-5	NA	once	TRBV27	CASSLGGAIMPQHF	TGTGCCAGCAGTTTAGGTGGGGCAATCATGCCCCAGCATTTT
TRBJ1-6	TRBD1	NA	TRBV30	CAADPGQGNSPLHF	TGTGCCGCCGACCCGGGACAGGGGAATTCACCCCTCCACTTT
TRBJ2-1	NA	NA	TRBV6-2/TRBV6-3	CASSQRLSSGEQFF	TGTGCCAGCAGTCAGCGTTTATCATCCGGTGAGCAGTTCTTC
TRBJ2-2	TRBD1	once	TRBV19	CASSIMGTANTGELFF	TGTGCCAGTAGTATAATGGGGACAGCGAACACCGGGGAGCTGTTTTTT
TRBJ2-1	NA	NA	TRBV5-1	CASTTGVANEQFF	TGCGCCAGCACGACGGGAGTTGCTAATGAGCAGTTCTTC
TRBJ2-1	NA	NA	TRBV27	CASSFRGTPPYNEQFF	TGTGCCAGCAGTTTCCGCGGGACTCCACCCTACAATGAGCAGTTCTTC
TRBJ2-5	NA	NA	TRBV25-1	CASTGLMETQYF	TGTGCCAGCACCGGGTTAATGGAGACCCAGTACTTC
TRBJ1-2	TRBD1	NA	TRBV7-2	CASSRRSGGYGYTF	TGTGCCAGCAGCCGCCGCTCAGGGGGCTATGGCTACACCTTC